This record concerns one T cell receptor (beta chain) sequence. This table comes from immunoSEQ multiplex PCR, and its TCRdb copy is limited to in-frame clones, with some not included. The sample lists approximately 170,000 clones, approximately 80% occurring once. The germline gives CDR1 GTSNPN, CDR2 SVGIG (reference sequence). The CDR3 has 12 residues. V was clipped by 0 bases and J by 7 bases, with 9 bases between them. This sample was taken from a study of blood T cell repertoires in COVID-19. Sequenced: PBMCs or T cells enriched from blood (not recorded which). The receptor comes from a man between 35 and 55 years old who had recovered from COVID-19. The chain joins TRBV30 to TRBJ1-1; D is undetermined. CDR3 sequence: CAWSVLGLEAFF. The CDR3 coding sequence is TGTGCCTGGAGTGTACTGGGCCTTGAAGCTTTCTTT.